This T cell receptor (beta chain) came from a study of blood T cell repertoires in COVID-19. As for the study in general: Acute and convalescent COVID-19 specimens originated in the United States, Italy and Spain. PBMCs, B-cell-depleted T cells, or T cells provided the cDNA or gDNA that made up the material.

This clone was seen more than once but under ten times. Original handling: Amplifying reference gene primers gave estimates of nucleated cell counts. Using immunoSEQ multiplex PCR, the repertoire was profiled, and TCRdb retains in-frame clones only, with some absent. That table is the source of V, J and clone size, and D and trimming were worked out from the DNA. The sample contains around 230,000 clones, 82% of which appear only once. CDR3 length equals 15 residues. Per germline, CDR1 SGHAT and CDR2 FQNNGV. V shed 1 base and J shed 2 bases, with 9 bases lying between them. The sequencing sample was made of peripheral blood. The TCR was taken from an older woman with active or convalescent COVID-19. The chain links TRBV11-2 to TRBJ1-5; D may be TRBD1 (5 bases). CDR3 loop: CASSLGLTGNQPQHF. CDR3 nucleotides: TGTGCCAGCAGCTTAGGGTTGACAGGCAATCAGCCCCAGCATTTT.